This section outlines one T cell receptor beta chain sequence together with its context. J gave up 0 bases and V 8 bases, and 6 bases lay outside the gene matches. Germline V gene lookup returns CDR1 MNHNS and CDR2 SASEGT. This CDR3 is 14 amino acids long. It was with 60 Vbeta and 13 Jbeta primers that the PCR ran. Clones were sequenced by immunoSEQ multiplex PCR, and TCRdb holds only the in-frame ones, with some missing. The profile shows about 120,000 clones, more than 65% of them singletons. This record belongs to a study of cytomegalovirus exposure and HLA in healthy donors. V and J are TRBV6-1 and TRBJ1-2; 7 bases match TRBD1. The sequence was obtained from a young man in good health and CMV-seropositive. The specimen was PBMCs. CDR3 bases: TGTGCCAGCGAGGTAGACAGGGCTAACTATGGCTACACCTTC. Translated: CASEVDRANYGYTF.